These 20 T cell receptor beta chains were sequenced from one sample in a study of T cells in Graves' hyperthyroidism and ophthalmopathy (dated by TCRdb to about 2019). Library generation was performed with multiplex PCR. Sequencer: Illumina HiSeq 2000. The TCR beta CDR3 regions were amplified from the RNA transcripts. A first-round RT-PCR of the TCR CDR3 used the HTBI primer set with the Qiagen OneStep RT-PCR kit. The public reads were quality trimmed at Q25 with fastp and then assembled into clones with MiXCR by TCRdb, keeping productive beta chains. CDR3 protein duplicates are merged, each entry listing the most common genes and DNA. The sample includes a few hundred thousand distinct CDR3 sequences, with approximately 15% observed a single time. Clones ranked in the top ten supply approximately 7% of the sample. The sequencing input was blood. The receptors originated from a woman in her 30s with Graves' hyperthyroidism.

There are a few counts of this clonotype. The chain links TRBV5-8 to TRBJ2-3, with TRBD2 matching over 8 bases. V was clipped by 4 bases and J by 2 bases; unmatched bases: 6. CDR1 is SGHTS and CDR2 is YDEGEE in the germline V gene. The CDR3 is made up of 15 amino acids. CDR3 region: CASSIPAGDTDTQYF. CDR3 DNA sequence: TGTGCCAGCAGCATCCCAGCGGGAGACACAGATACGCAGTATTTT. Variable domain in full (rest from reference TRBV5-8 and TRBJ2-3): EAGVTQSPTHLIKTRGQQATLRCSPISGHTSVYWYQQALGLGLQFLLWYDEGEERNRGNFPPRFSGRQFPNYSSELNVNALELEDSALYLCASSIPAGDTDTQYFGPGTRLTVL.

Many counts were recorded for this clonotype. CDR3 in DNA: TGCAGCGTTGACCCTTTGAAATCTTCCCAAGAGACCCAGTACTTC. It yields the protein CSVDPLKSSQETQYF. This chain joins TRBV29-1 and TRBJ2-5; D not certain. The V end lost 3 bases, the J end lost 1 base, and 15 bases lay between the germline ends. The CDR3 has 15 amino acids. CDR1 is SQVTM and CDR2 is ANQGSEA in the germline V gene.

A note on this clonotype: A much bigger clone sits one base away, suggesting this may be a read error. The chain couples TRBV6-1 to TRBJ1-2; D unresolved. The CDR3 has 12 amino acids. Germline lookup yields CDR1 MNHNS and CDR2 SASEGT. The CDR3 DNA reads as TGTGCCAGCAGTGAAGACAGATATGGCTACGCCTTC. Translation gives CASSEDRYGYAF.

As concerns this clonotype: This may arise from a read error, as a much more abundant clone is one base away. This rearrangement joins TRBV19 to TRBJ1-5, with 8 bases aligning to TRBD1. Trimming at V came to 10 bases and at J to 0 bases, leaving 11 bases not matched to a gene. The CDR3 has 16 amino acids. Germline assignment: CDR1 LNHDA and CDR2 SQIVND (reference sequence). The CDR3 loop reads CANSLRGQDSNQPQHF. DNA for the CDR3: TGTGCCAATAGCCTCCGGGGACAGGATAGCAATCAGCCCCAGCATTTT.

The sample holds a few counts of this clonotype. One end of the junction fails to match germline, which may point to a read error. This chain joins TRBV20-1 and TRBJ2-7, with 8 bases matching TRBD2. Germline CDR1 and CDR2: DFQATT and SNEGSKA (reference sequence). This CDR3 contains 13 residues. CDR3 region: CSAISGESYGQYF. The CDR3 nucleotides read TGCAGTGCTATTAGCGGGGAATCCTACGGGCAGTACTTC.

This clonotype showed up many times. The chain is built from TRBV28 and TRBJ2-3; unclear D gene. The CDR3 has 14 residues. Trimming stripped 5 bases from V and 4 bases from J, with 13 bases between. Germline values: CDR1 MDHEN, CDR2 SYDVKM. The DNA of the CDR3 is TGTGCCAGCAGTCCCGGTGTAGTCCCAGATACGCAGTATTTT. This translates into CASSPGVVPDTQYF.

This clonotype was seen only a few times. The V and J genes are TRBV7-9 and TRBJ2-1; D gene ambiguous. The ends were cut back, 5 bases at V and 8 bases at J, with 10 bases in the middle. CDR1 SEHNR and CDR2 FQNEAQ come from the germline V gene (reference sequence). The CDR3 sequence is 12 residues long. The chain's CDR3 is CASSAPLDEQFF. The CDR3 coding sequence is TGTGCCAGCAGCGCCCCCCTGGATGAGCAGTTCTTC.

The chain uses TRBV28 and TRBJ1-3; D is unresolved. V lost 6 bases and J lost 10, with 16 bases in between. The length of the CDR3 is 13 residues. CDR1 MDHEN and CDR2 SYDVKM come from the germline V gene. CDR3 loop: CASRGRVAPTIYF. As DNA, the CDR3 is TGTGCCAGCAGGGGGAGAGTGGCCCCTACCATATATTTT.

This clonotype was picked up many times. The chain couples TRBV27 to TRBJ2-3; D is unclear. V gave up 6 bases and J gave up 2 bases, with 12 bases separating them. The CDR3 length is 14 residues. Germline-derived CDR1 and CDR2 are MNHEY and SMNVEV (reference sequence). The DNA of the CDR3 is TGTGCCAGCAGCCAATTCCAGATCACAGATACGCAGTATTTT. Residues: CASSQFQITDTQYF.

In its sample, this clonotype was seen a few times. J is TRBJ2-2 and V is TRBV5-1; 10 bases agree with TRBD1. Germline V gene lookup returns CDR1 SGHRS and CDR2 YFSETQ. This CDR3 is built from 17 residues. The V segment lost 3 bases and the J segment 3 bases; nucleotides outside the gene matches: 8. The DNA for the CDR3 is TGCGCCAGCAGCTCCCTCGGGACAGGGGCCGACACCGGGGAGCTGTTTTTT. This translates into CASSSLGTGADTGELFF. Using reference TRBV5-1 and TRBJ2-2 for the parts outside the CDR3, the full variable domain is KAGVTQTPRYLIKTRGQQVTLSCSPISGHRSVSWYQQTPGQGLQFLFEYFSETQRNKGNFPGRFSGRQFSNSRSEMNVSTLELGDSALYLCASSSLGTGADTGELFFGEGSRLTVL.

CDR3 protein: CSVEVRGPGANVLTF. CDR3 nucleotides: TGCAGCGTAGAGGTCAGGGGCCCTGGGGCCAACGTCCTGACTTTC. This chain connects TRBV29-1 to TRBJ2-6; D may be TRBD1 (6 bases). There are 15 residues in the CDR3. Germline CDR1 is SQVTM and CDR2 is ANQGSEA. Between the trimmed V and J ends, which lost 6 bases and 2 bases, there was a span of 14 bases.

The rearrangement links TRBV5-1 to TRBJ1-2; 8 bases line up with TRBD1. With V trimmed by 5 bases and J by 8 bases, 5 bases remained unmatched. This CDR3 comprises 12 residues. In germline, CDR1 is SGHRS, CDR2 YFSETQ. The CDR3 region is CASRPRTGGYTF. In DNA form, the CDR3 reads TGCGCCAGCAGGCCGAGGACAGGGGGCTACACCTTC. The full variable domain, its missing parts supplied by reference TRBV5-1 and TRBJ1-2, is KAGVTQTPRYLIKTRGQQVTLSCSPISGHRSVSWYQQTPGQGLQFLFEYFSETQRNKGNFPGRFSGRQFSNSRSEMNVSTLELGDSALYLCASRPRTGGYTFGSGTRLTVV.

The CDR3 nucleotides read TGTGCCAGCAGTTACATTCGGGACATAGCCTACGAGCAGTACTTC. It translates to CASSYIRDIAYEQYF. The chain combines TRBV6-6 with TRBJ2-7; D may be TRBD1 (6 bases). The CDR3 runs 15 residues. V lost 2 bases and J 2 bases, leaving 13 bases between the germline ends. Germline CDR1 reads MNHNY; CDR2 reads SVGAGI (reference sequence).

The V gene is TRBV12-3 or TRBV12-4, the J gene TRBJ1-2; tentatively, D is TRBD1 (6 bases). This CDR3 spans 17 amino acids. V shed 5 bases and J shed 5 bases, with 24 bases lying between them. The CDR3 protein is CASSNPTGNPTKYGYTF. The CDR3 DNA sequence: TGTGCCAGCAGTAACCCGACAGGAAACCCTACAAAATATGGCTACACCTTC.

The sample holds many counts of this clonotype. The chain uses TRBV7-2 and TRBJ2-3, with 7 bases that match TRBD1. The junction had 3 bases not matched to a gene; V was cut back by 6 bases and J by 3 bases. Germline CDR1 is SGHTA and CDR2 is FQGNSA. The CDR3 consists of 13 residues. The DNA of the CDR3 is TGTGCCAGCAGATGGACAGGAACAGATACGCAGTATTTT. It specifies CASRWTGTDTQYF.

The table lists this clonotype with many counts. This chain connects TRBV5-1 to TRBJ2-7, with 8 bases matching TRBD1. Per germline, CDR1 SGHRS and CDR2 YFSETQ. V was pared by 0 bases and J by 2 bases, with 7 bases of the junction left unmatched. The CDR3 sequence is 16 residues long. The CDR3 loop reads CASSLVGQGAAYEQYF. In DNA, the CDR3 is TGCGCCAGCAGCTTGGTAGGCCAGGGGGCTGCCTACGAGCAGTACTTC. Full variable domain (missing parts from reference TRBV5-1 and TRBJ2-7): KAGVTQTPRYLIKTRGQQVTLSCSPISGHRSVSWYQQTPGQGLQFLFEYFSETQRNKGNFPGRFSGRQFSNSRSEMNVSTLELGDSALYLCASSLVGQGAAYEQYFGPGTRLTVT.

The sample holds many counts of this clonotype. The chain is built from TRBV27 and TRBJ2-7, with no clear D. The CDR3 contains 13 residues. With 0 bases removed from V and 5 bases from J, the gap between germline ends came to 8 bases. Germline V gene lookup returns CDR1 MNHEY and CDR2 SMNVEV (reference sequence). CDR3 residues: CASSLSKEHEQYF. The CDR3 DNA is TGTGCCAGCAGTTTATCGAAGGAACACGAGCAGTACTTC.

This clonotype was recorded many times. This chain connects TRBV18 to TRBJ2-3; D is undetermined. From germline, CDR1 is KGHSH and CDR2 LQKENI. The CDR3 runs to 13 residues. V lost 3 bases and J lost 6, with 10 bases in between. The CDR3 reads CASSPSPRDTQYF. The CDR3 coding sequence is TGTGCCAGCTCACCGTCGCCAAGGGATACGCAGTATTTT. Using reference TRBV18 and TRBJ2-3 for the parts outside the CDR3, the full variable domain is NAGVMQNPRHLVRRRGQEARLRCSPMKGHSHVYWYRQLPEEGLKFMVYLQKENIIDESGMPKERFSAEFPKEGPSILRIQQVVRGDSAAYFCASSPSPRDTQYFGPGTRLTVL.

This rearrangement joins TRBV25-1 to TRBJ2-7; D is uncertain. CDR1 MGHDK and CDR2 SYGVNS come from the germline V gene. V lost 4 bases to trimming and J lost 4 bases, with 8 bases between them. This CDR3 has 12 amino acids. The CDR3 sequence is CASSAFGYEQYF. The CDR3, as DNA: TGTGCCAGCAGTGCTTTTGGATACGAGCAGTACTTC.

This clonotype appeared many times. The chain recombines TRBV18 with TRBJ1-5; unclear D gene. The germline V gene has CDR1 KGHSH and CDR2 LQKENI. Trimming removed 2 bases from V and 7 bases from J, with 9 bases in between. The CDR3 contains 13 residues. CDR3 sequence: CASSPEGSQPQHF. CDR3 coding DNA: TGTGCCAGCTCACCAGAGGGCAGCCAGCCCCAGCATTTT.